This entry concerns a single T cell receptor beta chain. The record originates from a study of shared clonotypes between healthy human individuals. The method was immunoSEQ multiplex PCR; TCRdb's version includes in-frame clones alone and lacks a portion of them. The table includes 2 million to 2.5 million clones, just over 90% detected once. V was pared by 6 bases and J by 3 bases, with 18 bases between. The CDR3 length is 15 residues. Germline V gene sequence: CDR1 MNHEY, CDR2 SVGAGI. The chain has TRBV6-5 and TRBJ2-7; tentatively, D is TRBD2 (6 bases). The sample taken for sequencing was naive CD4+ T cells from PBMCs. Indicated subset: CD45RA+ positively selected. The TCR comes from a man between 18 and 29 years old in good health. Some clones in this sample may be carry-over from other donors' samples. The DNA of the CDR3 is TGTGCCAGCAGCCTGGGGAGGAGGGGATACTACGAGCAGTACTTC. It encodes CASSLGRRGYYEQYF.